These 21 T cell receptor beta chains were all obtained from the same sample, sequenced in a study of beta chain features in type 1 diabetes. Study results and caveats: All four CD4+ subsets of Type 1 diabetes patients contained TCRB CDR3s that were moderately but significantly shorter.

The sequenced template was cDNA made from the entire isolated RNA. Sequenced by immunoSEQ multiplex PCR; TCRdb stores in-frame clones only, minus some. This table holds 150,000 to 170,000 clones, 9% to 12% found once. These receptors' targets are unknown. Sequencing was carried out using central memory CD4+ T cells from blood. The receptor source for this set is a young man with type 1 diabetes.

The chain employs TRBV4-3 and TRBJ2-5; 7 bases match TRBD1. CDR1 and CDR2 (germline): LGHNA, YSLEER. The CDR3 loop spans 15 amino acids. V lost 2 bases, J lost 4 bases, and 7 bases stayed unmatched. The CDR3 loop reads CASSQSPGQVETQYF. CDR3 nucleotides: TGCGCCAGCAGCCAAAGCCCCGGACAGGTAGAGACCCAGTACTTC.

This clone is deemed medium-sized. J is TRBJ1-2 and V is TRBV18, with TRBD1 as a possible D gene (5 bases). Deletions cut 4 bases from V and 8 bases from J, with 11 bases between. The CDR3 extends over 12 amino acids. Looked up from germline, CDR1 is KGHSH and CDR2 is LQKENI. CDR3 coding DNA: TGTGCCAGCTCACTTGACAGTCCCGGCTACACCTTC. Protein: CASSLDSPGYTF.

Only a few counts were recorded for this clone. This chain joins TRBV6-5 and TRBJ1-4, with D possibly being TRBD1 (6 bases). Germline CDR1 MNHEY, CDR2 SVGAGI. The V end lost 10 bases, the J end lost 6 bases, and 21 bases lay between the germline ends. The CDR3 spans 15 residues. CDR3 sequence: CATRSQGRVDEKLFF. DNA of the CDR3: TGTGCCACCAGGTCCCAGGGGAGGGTTGATGAAAAACTGTTTTTT.

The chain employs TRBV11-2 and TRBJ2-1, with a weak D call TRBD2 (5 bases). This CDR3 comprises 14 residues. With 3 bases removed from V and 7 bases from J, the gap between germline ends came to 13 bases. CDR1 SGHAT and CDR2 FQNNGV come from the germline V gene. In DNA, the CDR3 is TGTGCCAGCAGCTTGAGTCCTAGCATAAATGAGCAGTTCTTC. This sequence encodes CASSLSPSINEQFF.

The CDR3 loop is CATSRERTSGSETQYF. The DNA of the CDR3 is TGTGCCACCAGCAGAGAACGAACTAGCGGCAGCGAGACCCAGTACTTC. This chain uses TRBV15 with TRBJ2-5; 8 nucleotides line up with TRBD2. J lost 5 bases, V lost 0 bases, and 8 bases had no gene match. Germline V gene data show CDR1 as LNHNV and CDR2 as YYDKDF (reference sequence). The CDR3 runs to 16 residues.

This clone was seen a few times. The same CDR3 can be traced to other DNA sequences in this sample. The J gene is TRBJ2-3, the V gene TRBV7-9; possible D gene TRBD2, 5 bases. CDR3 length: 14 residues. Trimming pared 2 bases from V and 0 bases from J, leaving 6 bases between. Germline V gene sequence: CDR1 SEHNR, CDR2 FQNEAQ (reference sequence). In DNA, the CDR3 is TGTGCCAGCAGCTTACGAGGGAGCACAGATACGCAGTATTTT. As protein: CASSLRGSTDTQYF.

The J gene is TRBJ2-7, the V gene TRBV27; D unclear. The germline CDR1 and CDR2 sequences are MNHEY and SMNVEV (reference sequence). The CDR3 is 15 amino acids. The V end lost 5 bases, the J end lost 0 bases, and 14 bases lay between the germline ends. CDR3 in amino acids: CASSLTHDNSYEQYF. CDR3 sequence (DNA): TGTGCCAGCAGTCTCACTCACGACAACTCCTACGAGCAGTACTTC.

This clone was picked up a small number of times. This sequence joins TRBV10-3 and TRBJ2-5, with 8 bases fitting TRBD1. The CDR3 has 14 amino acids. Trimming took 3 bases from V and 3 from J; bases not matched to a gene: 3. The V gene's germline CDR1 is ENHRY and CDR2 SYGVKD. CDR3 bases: TGTGCCATCAGTGACCGGACAGGGAAAGAGACCCAGTACTTC. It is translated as CAISDRTGKETQYF.

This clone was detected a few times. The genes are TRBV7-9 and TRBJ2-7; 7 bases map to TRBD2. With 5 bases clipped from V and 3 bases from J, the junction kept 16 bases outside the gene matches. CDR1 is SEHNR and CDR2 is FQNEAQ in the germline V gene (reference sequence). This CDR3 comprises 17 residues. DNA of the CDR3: TGTGCCAGCAGCGGGGGGGGTCGGGAAAGGGTCTTCTACGAGCAGTACTTC. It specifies CASSGGGRERVFYEQYF.

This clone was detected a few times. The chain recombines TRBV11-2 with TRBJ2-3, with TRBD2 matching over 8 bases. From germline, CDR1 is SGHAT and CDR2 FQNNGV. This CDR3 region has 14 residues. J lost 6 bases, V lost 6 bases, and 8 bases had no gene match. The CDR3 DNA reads TGTGCCAGCAGTTCCCGGACTAGCTCGGATACGCAGTATTTT. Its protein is CASSSRTSSDTQYF.

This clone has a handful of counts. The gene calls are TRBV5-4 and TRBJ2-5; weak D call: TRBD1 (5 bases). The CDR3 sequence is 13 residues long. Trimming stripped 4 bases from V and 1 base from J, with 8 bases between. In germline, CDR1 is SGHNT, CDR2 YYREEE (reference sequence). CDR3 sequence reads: CASSLDSQETQYF. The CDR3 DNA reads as TGTGCCAGCAGCCTCGACAGCCAAGAGACCCAGTACTTC.

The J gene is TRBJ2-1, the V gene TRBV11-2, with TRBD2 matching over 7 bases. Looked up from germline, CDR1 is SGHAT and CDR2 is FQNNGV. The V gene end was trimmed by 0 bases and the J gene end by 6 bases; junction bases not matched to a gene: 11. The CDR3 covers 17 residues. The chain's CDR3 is CASSLDGRASGTNEQFF. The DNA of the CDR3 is TGTGCCAGCAGCTTAGACGGTCGGGCTAGCGGAACCAATGAGCAGTTCTTC.

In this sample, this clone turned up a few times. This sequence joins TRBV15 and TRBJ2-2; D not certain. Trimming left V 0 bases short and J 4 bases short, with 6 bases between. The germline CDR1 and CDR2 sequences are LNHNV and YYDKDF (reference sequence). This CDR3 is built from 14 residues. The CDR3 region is CATSRDSSTGELFF. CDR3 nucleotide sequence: TGTGCCACCAGCAGAGATTCATCCACCGGGGAGCTGTTTTTT.

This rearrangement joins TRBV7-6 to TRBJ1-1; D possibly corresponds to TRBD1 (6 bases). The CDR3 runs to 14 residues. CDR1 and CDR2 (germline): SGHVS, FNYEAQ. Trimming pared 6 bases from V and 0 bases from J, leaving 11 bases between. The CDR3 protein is CASRQGPLNTEAFF. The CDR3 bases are TGTGCCAGCAGGCAGGGGCCGCTGAACACTGAAGCTTTCTTT.

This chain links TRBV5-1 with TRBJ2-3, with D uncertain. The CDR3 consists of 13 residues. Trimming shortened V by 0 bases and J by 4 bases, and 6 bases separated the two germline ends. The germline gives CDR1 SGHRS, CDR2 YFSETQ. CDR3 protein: CASSLGEADTQYF. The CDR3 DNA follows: TGCGCCAGCAGCTTGGGCGAGGCAGATACGCAGTATTTT.

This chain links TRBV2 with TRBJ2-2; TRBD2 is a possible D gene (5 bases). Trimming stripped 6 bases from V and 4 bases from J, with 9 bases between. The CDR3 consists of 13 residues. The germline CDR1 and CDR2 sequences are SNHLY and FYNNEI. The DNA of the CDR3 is TGTGCCAGCAGACACGAGGGCACCGGGGAGCTGTTTTTT. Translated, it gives CASRHEGTGELFF.

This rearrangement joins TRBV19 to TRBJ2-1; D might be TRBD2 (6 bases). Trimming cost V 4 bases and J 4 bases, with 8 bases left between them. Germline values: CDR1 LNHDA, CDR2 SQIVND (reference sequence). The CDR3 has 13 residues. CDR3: CASSSGDYNEQFF. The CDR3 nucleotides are TGTGCCAGTAGTAGCGGGGATTACAATGAGCAGTTCTTC.

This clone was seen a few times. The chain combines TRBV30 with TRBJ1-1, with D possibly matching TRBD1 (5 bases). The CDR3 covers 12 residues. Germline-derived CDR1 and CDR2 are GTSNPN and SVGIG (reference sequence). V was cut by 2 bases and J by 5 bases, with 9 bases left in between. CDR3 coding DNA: TGTGCCTGGAGTAGGGGCCTGACTGAAGCTTTCTTT. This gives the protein CAWSRGLTEAFF.

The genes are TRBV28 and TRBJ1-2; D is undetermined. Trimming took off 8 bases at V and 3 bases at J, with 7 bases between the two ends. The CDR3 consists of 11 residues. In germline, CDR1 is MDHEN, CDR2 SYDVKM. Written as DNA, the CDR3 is TGTGCCAGCTCGGGAGACTATGGCTACACCTTC. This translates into CASSGDYGYTF.

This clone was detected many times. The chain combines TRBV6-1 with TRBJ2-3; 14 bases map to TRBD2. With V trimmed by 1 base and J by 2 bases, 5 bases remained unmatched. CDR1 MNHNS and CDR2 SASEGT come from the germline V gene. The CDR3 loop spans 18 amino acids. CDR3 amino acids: CASSEGLAGGKYTDTQYF. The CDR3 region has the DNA TGTGCCAGCAGTGAAGGACTAGCGGGAGGGAAATACACAGATACGCAGTATTTT.

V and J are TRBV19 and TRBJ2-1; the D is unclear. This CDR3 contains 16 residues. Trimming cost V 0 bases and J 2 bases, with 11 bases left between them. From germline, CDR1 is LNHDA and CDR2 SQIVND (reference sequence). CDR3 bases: TGTGCCAGTAGTATAGAGCGGCAGAGGCCCTACAATGAGCAGTTCTTC. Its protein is CASSIERQRPYNEQFF.